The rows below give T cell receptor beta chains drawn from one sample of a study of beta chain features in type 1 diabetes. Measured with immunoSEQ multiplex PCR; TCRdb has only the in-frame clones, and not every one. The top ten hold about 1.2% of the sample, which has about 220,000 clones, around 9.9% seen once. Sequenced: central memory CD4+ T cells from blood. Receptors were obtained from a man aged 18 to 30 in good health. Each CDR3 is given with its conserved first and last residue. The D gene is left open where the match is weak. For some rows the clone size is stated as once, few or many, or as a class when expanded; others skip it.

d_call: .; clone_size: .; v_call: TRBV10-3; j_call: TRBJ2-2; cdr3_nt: TGTGCCATCATGGAGAGCGACTACACCGGGGAGCTGTTTTTT; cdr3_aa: CAIMESDYTGELFF
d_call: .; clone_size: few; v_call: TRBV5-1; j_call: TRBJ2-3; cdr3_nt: TGCGCCAGCAGCTCTTACCGGGGTTCAGATACGCAGTATTTT; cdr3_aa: CASSSYRGSDTQYF
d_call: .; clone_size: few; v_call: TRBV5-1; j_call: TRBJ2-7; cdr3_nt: TGCGCCAGCAGCTCAATCGGCGGAAACGAGCAGTACTTC; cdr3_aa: CASSSIGGNEQYF
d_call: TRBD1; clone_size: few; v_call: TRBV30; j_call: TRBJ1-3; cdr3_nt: TGTGCCTGGAGTGACGAGGGGGCTACTGGAAACACCATATATTTT; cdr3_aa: CAWSDEGATGNTIYF
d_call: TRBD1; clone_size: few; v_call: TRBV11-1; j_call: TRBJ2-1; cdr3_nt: TGTGCCAGCAGCCTCGGGACAGGGAACTACAATGAGCAGTTCTTC; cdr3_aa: CASSLGTGNYNEQFF
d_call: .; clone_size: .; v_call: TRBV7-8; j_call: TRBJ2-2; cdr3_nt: TGTGCCAGCAGCTTAGATCATGACCGGATGAAGGCGGAGCTGTTTTTT; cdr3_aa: CASSLDHDRMKAELFF
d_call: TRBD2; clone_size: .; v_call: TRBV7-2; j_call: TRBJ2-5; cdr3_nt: TGTGCCAGCACCCCGAGGGGCGGGAGGGATGAGACCCAGTACTTC; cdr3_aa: CASTPRGGRDETQYF
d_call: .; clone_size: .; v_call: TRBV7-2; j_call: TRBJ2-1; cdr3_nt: TGTGCCAGCAGCCCCAACAGGGCCAGTGAGCAGTTCTTC; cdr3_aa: CASSPNRASEQFF
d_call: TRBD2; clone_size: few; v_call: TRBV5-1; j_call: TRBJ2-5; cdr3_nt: TGCGCCAGCAGCTTGGGACTAGCGGGAGTGGAGGAGACCCAGTACTTC; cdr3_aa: CASSLGLAGVEETQYF
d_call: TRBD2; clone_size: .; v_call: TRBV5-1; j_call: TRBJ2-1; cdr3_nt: TGCGCCAGCAGCAATGTTCCGGGACTAGCGGGAGCTTTTGAGCAGTTCTTC; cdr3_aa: CASSNVPGLAGAFEQFF
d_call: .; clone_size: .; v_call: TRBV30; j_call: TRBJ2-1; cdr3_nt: TGTGCCTGGAGGGCGGGATTCTACAATGAGCAGTTCTTC; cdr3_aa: CAWRAGFYNEQFF
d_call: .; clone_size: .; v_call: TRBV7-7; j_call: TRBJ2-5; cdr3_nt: TGTGCCAGCAGCCTAGTTGGGGGACAAGAGACCCAGTACTTC; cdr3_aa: CASSLVGGQETQYF
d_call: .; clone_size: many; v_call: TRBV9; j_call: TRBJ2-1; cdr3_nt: TGTGCCAGCAGCGTAGCGGGAGAGCAGTTCTTC; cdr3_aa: CASSVAGEQFF
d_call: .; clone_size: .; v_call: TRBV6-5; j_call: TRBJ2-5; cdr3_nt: TGTGCCAGCGATAGGGCCCTAGGGGAGGAGACCCAGTACTTC; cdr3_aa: CASDRALGEETQYF
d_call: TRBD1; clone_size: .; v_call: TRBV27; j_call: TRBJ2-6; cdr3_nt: TGTGCCAGCAGTTTAAAGTGGGACAGGGACGGGAACTCTGGGGCCAACGTCCTGACTTTC; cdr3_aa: CASSLKWDRDGNSGANVLTF
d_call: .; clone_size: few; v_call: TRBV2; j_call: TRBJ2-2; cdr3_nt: TGTGCCAGCATGCGGACTGGGCTAGAGCACACCGGGGAGCTGTTTTTT; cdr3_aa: CASMRTGLEHTGELFF
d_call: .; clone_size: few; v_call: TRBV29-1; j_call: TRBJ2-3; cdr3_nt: TGCAGCGTTGGTAGACTAGACACAGATACGCAGTATTTT; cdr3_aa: CSVGRLDTDTQYF
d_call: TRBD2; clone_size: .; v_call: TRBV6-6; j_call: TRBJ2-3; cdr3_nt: TGTGCCAGCAGTTACCCTAGCGGTTACACAGATACGCAGTATTTT; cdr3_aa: CASSYPSGYTDTQYF
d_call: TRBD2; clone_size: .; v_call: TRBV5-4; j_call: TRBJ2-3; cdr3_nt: TGTGCCAGCAGCCCCCCTCTAGCGGGAGGGCCGACAGATACGCAGTATTTT; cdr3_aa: CASSPPLAGGPTDTQYF
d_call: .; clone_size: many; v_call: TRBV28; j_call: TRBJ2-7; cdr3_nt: TGTGCCAGCAGTCTCACAGTGCCCGCGGACGAGCAGTACTTC; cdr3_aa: CASSLTVPADEQYF
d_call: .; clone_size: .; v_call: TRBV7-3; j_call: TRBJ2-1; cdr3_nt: TGTGCCAGCAGCTCGGAACAGGACAATGAGCAGTTCTTC; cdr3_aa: CASSSEQDNEQFF
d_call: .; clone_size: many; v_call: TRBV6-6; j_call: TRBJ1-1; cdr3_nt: TGTGCCAGCAGCTCAACGGGATACACTGAAGCTTTCTTT; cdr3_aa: CASSSTGYTEAFF
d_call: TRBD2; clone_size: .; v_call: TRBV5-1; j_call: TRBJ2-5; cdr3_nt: TGCGCCAGCAGCTTGGCTAGCGGGAGCGGCCAAGAGACCCAGTACTTC; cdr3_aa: CASSLASGSGQETQYF
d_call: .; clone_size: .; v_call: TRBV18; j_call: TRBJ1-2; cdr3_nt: TGTGCCAGCTCCGCCGGAACAGACTATGGCTACACCTTC; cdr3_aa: CASSAGTDYGYTF
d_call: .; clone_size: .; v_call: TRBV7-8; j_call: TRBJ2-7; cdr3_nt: TGTGCCAGCAGCTTAGAGTGGTCCTACGAGCAGTACTTC; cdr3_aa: CASSLEWSYEQYF
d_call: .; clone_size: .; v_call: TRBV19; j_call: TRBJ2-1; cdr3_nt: TGTGCCAGTGCCCGGACTTACAATGAGCAGTTCTTC; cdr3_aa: CASARTYNEQFF